The clone carrying this T cell receptor beta chain turned up a few times. Time point meaning: patch test 2, 6 weeks after DPC sensitization. The treatment denotes: therapeutic diphenylcyclopropenone sensitization with weekly scalp DPC. This sample is part of a study of human T cells and chemical hapten exposure. Library preparation tagged each individual cDNA molecule with a unique molecular identifier. Original data processing: Individual samples carried between roughly 20,000 and 690,600 TCRs, with 95,638 as the median. TCRdb processed the RACE reads anew with MiXCR; each CDR3 protein has one entry. The V and J calls follow TCRdb's processing rather than the paper's. The sample includes roughly 50,000 distinct CDR3 sequences, 9.9% seen only once; the top ten take less than 2%. V was pared by 0 bases and J by 9 bases, with 6 bases of the junction left unmatched. The V gene's germline CDR1 is SGHRS and CDR2 YFSETQ. The CDR3 loop spans 15 amino acids.

The sample consisted of whole blood, taken in connection with sensitization to the hapten diphenylcyclopropenone (DPC). The V and J genes are TRBV5-1 and TRBJ2-1, with 10 bases lining up with TRBD2. The source is a woman aged 45-65 years with alopecia areata. Some clones in this sample may be carry-over from other donors' samples. CDR3 DNA sequence: TGCGCCAGCAGCTTGGGGCTAGCGGGAGTAGGTGAGCAGTTCTTC. Protein: CASSLGLAGVGEQFF.